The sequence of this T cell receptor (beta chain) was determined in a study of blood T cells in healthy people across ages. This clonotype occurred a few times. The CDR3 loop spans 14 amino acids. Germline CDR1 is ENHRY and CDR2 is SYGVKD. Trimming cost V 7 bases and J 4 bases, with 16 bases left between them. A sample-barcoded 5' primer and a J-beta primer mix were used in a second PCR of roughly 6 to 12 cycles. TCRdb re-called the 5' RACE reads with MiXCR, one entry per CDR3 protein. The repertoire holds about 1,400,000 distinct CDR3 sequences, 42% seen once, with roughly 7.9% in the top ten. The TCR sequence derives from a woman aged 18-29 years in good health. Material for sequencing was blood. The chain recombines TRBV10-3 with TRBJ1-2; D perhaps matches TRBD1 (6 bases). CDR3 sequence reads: CAITSGAGSYGYTF. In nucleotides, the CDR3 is TGTGCCATCACCTCAGGGGCAGGGAGCTATGGCTACACCTTC.